The following is a TCR beta chain sequence with its context. Antigen: not known. The sample holds other DNA sequences that translate to the same CDR3. This specimen belongs to a study of shared clonotypes between healthy human individuals. Data came from immunoSEQ multiplex PCR; TCRdb stores just in-frame clones and leaves some out. The table has roughly 2.2 million clones, 85% to 95% seen once; the top ten hold around 0.4%. The V end was cut by 4 bases, the J end by 0 bases, with 0 bases between. CDR3 length: 12 amino acids. Germline lookup yields CDR1 SGHVS and CDR2 FQNEAQ. General observations from the study: Sharing across four donors was seen in 4% to 6.5% of naive CD4 clonotypes. Rarefaction showed that sequencing of sorted subsets was incomplete (despite large depth).

The TCR originated in a man between 18 and 35 years old in good health. Some clones in this sample may be carry-over from other donors' samples. Sequencing was done on a sample of naive CD4+ T cells from PBMCs. Sample subset: CD45RA+ positively selected. The chain joins TRBV7-8 to TRBJ2-2; unclear D gene. The CDR3 spells CASSSNTGELFF. CDR3 in DNA: TGTGCCAGCAGCTCGAACACCGGGGAGCTGTTTTTT.